The rows below give T cell receptor beta chains drawn from one sample of a study of blood T cell repertoires in COVID-19. The assay was immunoSEQ multiplex PCR, and TCRdb's table has in-frame clones only and misses some. This table has approximately 350,000 clones, 80% to 90% appearing once. Sequenced material: peripheral blood. These receptors all come from a middle-aged man with acute or convalescent COVID-19. CDR3s leave out the opening cysteine and the closing phenylalanine or tryptophan.

j_call: TRBJ2-7
v_call: TRBV4-1
cdr3_aa: ASSLGQGTYEQY

j_call: TRBJ1-2
v_call: TRBV7-2
cdr3_aa: ASSSDSYFYGYT

j_call: TRBJ1-1
v_call: TRBV27
cdr3_aa: ASSETKNTEAF

j_call: TRBJ1-2
v_call: TRBV9
cdr3_aa: ASSVGSNNYGYT

j_call: TRBJ1-5
v_call: TRBV28
cdr3_aa: ASSLDTYSHNQPQH

j_call: TRBJ2-1
v_call: TRBV5-4
cdr3_aa: ASSFDLLAGAWGNEQF

j_call: TRBJ2-5
v_call: TRBV7-2
cdr3_aa: ASSFSGTGGEETQY

j_call: TRBJ1-2
v_call: TRBV28
cdr3_aa: ASSRGYGYT

j_call: TRBJ1-2
v_call: TRBV9
cdr3_aa: ASSVQGGNYGYT

j_call: TRBJ1-4
v_call: TRBV9
cdr3_aa: ASSRDTATNEKLF

j_call: TRBJ2-7
v_call: TRBV27
cdr3_aa: ASQTAGWNEQY

j_call: TRBJ2-1
v_call: TRBV7-2
cdr3_aa: ASSIRRGRDNEQF

j_call: TRBJ1-2
v_call: TRBV20-1
cdr3_aa: SGGGYYGYT

j_call: TRBJ2-1
v_call: TRBV3-1/TRBV3-2
cdr3_aa: ASSQGLAGVGNEQF

j_call: TRBJ2-4
v_call: TRBV10-3
cdr3_aa: AISESSERGQQY

j_call: TRBJ1-1
v_call: TRBV28
cdr3_aa: ASSLPDRAVYNTEAF

j_call: TRBJ1-6
v_call: TRBV28
cdr3_aa: ASSLWLPGSPLH

j_call: TRBJ1-1
v_call: TRBV5-1
cdr3_aa: ASSLTTLTEAF

j_call: TRBJ2-7
v_call: TRBV6-1
cdr3_aa: ASRRGTSGNYEQY

j_call: TRBJ1-2
v_call: TRBV2
cdr3_aa: ASGTGAGGYT

j_call: TRBJ1-4
v_call: TRBV19
cdr3_aa: ASSEPGQGPEKLF

j_call: TRBJ2-2
v_call: TRBV30
cdr3_aa: ACKTSGLGELF

j_call: TRBJ2-7
v_call: TRBV30
cdr3_aa: AWRQGGGEQY

j_call: TRBJ1-5
v_call: TRBV2
cdr3_aa: ASRQSLYSNQPQH

j_call: TRBJ1-3
v_call: TRBV18
cdr3_aa: ASSPVFGDSGNTIY

j_call: TRBJ2-7
v_call: TRBV19
cdr3_aa: ASSMGAPPAYEQY

j_call: TRBJ1-5
v_call: TRBV28
cdr3_aa: ASRWGGQGVFGNQPQH

j_call: TRBJ2-7
v_call: TRBV2
cdr3_aa: ASASGTVAYEQY

j_call: TRBJ2-6
v_call: TRBV9
cdr3_aa: ASSVRQGALSGANVLT

j_call: TRBJ2-1
v_call: TRBV7-2
cdr3_aa: ASSHPLGQGVVDEQF

j_call: TRBJ1-1
v_call: TRBV7-8
cdr3_aa: ASSLAGAEAF

j_call: TRBJ2-1
v_call: TRBV5-1
cdr3_aa: ASSPTSGRGNEQF

j_call: TRBJ2-1
v_call: TRBV6-5
cdr3_aa: ASSPATSGALEQF

j_call: TRBJ2-5
v_call: TRBV6-5
cdr3_aa: ASSTGDRERETQY

j_call: TRBJ2-5
v_call: TRBV10-3
cdr3_aa: AIRASRSQETQY

j_call: TRBJ2-3
v_call: TRBV6-6
cdr3_aa: ASRNRDRALTDTQY

j_call: TRBJ2-7
v_call: TRBV19
cdr3_aa: ASSMADSNYEQY

j_call: TRBJ1-2
v_call: TRBV4-1
cdr3_aa: ASSQERGPNYGYT

j_call: TRBJ1-2
v_call: TRBV28
cdr3_aa: ASWKQGAGGYT

j_call: TRBJ1-2
v_call: TRBV12-3/TRBV12-4
cdr3_aa: ASREAAGYGYT

j_call: TRBJ1-3
v_call: TRBV6-5
cdr3_aa: ASSYSTGWGNTIY

j_call: TRBJ1-1
v_call: TRBV5-4
cdr3_aa: ASSRPGQMNTEAF

j_call: TRBJ1-4
v_call: TRBV24-1
cdr3_aa: ATSDFSRNPEKLF

j_call: TRBJ2-1
v_call: TRBV4-1
cdr3_aa: ASSQDSDNEQF

j_call: TRBJ2-3
v_call: TRBV5-4
cdr3_aa: ASSPTGGVTDTQY

j_call: TRBJ1-1
v_call: TRBV20-1
cdr3_aa: SARGTAEAF

j_call: TRBJ2-5
v_call: TRBV27
cdr3_aa: ASRPSGPRGETQY

j_call: TRBJ1-2
v_call: TRBV28
cdr3_aa: ASSLPGALRNGYT

j_call: TRBJ1-2
v_call: TRBV5-4
cdr3_aa: ASSDGQAYGGYT

j_call: TRBJ1-5
v_call: TRBV30
cdr3_aa: AWTRTGGLRGNQPQH

j_call: TRBJ2-3
v_call: TRBV19
cdr3_aa: ASSIDIGTLTDTQY